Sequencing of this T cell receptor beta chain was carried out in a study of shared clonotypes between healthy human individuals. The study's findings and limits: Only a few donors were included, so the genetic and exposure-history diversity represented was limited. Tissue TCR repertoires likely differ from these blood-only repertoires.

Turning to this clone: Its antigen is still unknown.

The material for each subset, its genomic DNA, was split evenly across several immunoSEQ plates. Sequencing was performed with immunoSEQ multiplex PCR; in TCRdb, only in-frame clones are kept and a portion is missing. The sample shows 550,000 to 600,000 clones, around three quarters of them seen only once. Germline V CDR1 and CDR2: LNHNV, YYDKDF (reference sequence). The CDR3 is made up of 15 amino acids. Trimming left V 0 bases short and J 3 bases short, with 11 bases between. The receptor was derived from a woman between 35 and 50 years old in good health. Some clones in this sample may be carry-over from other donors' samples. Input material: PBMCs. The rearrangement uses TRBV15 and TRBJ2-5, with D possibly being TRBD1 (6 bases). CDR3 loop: CATSRDYSGEETQYF. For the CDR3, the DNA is TGTGCCACCAGCAGAGATTATTCAGGGGAAGAGACCCAGTACTTC.